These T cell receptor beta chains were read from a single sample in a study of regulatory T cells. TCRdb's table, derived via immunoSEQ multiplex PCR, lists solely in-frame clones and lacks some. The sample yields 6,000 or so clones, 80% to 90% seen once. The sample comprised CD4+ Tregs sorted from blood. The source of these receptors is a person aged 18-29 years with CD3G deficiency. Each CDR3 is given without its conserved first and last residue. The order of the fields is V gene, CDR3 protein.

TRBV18 ASSYRDQSGTQY
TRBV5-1 ASSTGQGDYGYT
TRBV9 ASSSGPYEQY
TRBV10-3 AISESGQSYEQY
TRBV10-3 AIGGGKANYGYT
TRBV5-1 ASSSGQMGDTQY
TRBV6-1 ASGNGRSVEGYT
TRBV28 ASSLRGPAYEQY
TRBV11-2 ASSLGPGRGTEAF
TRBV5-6 ASSPRRQQETQY
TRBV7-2 ASSLGGRSSAS
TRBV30 AWSGHKHRGAV
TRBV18 ASSARQGGEQY
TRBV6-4 ASSVRGGTQY
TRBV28 ASRGGQHNSPLH
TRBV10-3 ASGAGGDGEQY
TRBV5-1 ASSLQTSGRGEQY
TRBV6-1 ATVTGTSGSRQY
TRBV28 ASSSQRGARLLSYEQY
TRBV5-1 ASSLAPTYEQY
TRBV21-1 ASSKKGGDSGTPSGANVLT
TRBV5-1 ASSSGLAGVSEQF
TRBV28 ASAPLLANYGYT